A single sample gave rise to the 2 T cell receptor beta chains below, sequenced in a study of blood T cell repertoires in COVID-19 (dated by TCRdb to about 2020). The library was produced with the immunoSEQ multiplex PCR assay. In its TCRdb copy, this immuneACCESS table keeps in-frame sequences only and misses some clones. Where compared with another copy, unresolved V genes explain less than half of these, and the others have no known cause. The sample data list about 250,000 clones, and around 83% of these were observed just once. Roughly 5.8% of the sample rests with the top ten. The material sequenced was peripheral blood. These TCRs come from an elderly man with acute or convalescent COVID-19.

This clone was seen more than once but under ten times. The chain carries TRBV27 and TRBJ2-1; 12 nucleotides align to TRBD2. V shed 6 bases and J 1 base; nucleotides not matched to a gene: 4. Germline V gene data show CDR1 as MNHEY and CDR2 as SMNVEV (reference sequence). This CDR3 has 16 amino acids. CDR3 loop: CASRRGTSGSYNEQFF. The CDR3 bases are TGTGCCAGCAGGCGCGGGACTAGCGGGTCCTACAATGAGCAGTTCTTC.

The genes are TRBV19 and TRBJ2-3; 10 bases agree with TRBD2. The CDR3 consists of 16 residues. Germline values: CDR1 LNHDA, CDR2 SQIVND (reference sequence). After removal of 10 bases from V and 3 bases from J, the junction contained 13 bases not matched to a gene. The CDR3 sequence is CATPTSGSYGTDTQYF. The CDR3 nucleotides are TGTGCCACTCCGACTAGCGGGTCCTATGGGACAGATACGCAGTATTTT.